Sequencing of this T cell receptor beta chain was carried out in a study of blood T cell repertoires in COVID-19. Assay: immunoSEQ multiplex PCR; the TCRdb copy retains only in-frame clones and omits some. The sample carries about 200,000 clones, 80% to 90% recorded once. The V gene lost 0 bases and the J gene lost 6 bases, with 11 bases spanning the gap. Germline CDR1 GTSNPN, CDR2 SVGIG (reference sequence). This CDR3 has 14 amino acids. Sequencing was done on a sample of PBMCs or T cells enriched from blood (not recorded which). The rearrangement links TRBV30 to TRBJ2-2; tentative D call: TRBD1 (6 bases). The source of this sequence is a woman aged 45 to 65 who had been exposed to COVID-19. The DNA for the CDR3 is TGTGCCTGGAGTGTGGCGACAGGAGCCGGGGAGCTGTTTTTT. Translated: CAWSVATGAGELFF.